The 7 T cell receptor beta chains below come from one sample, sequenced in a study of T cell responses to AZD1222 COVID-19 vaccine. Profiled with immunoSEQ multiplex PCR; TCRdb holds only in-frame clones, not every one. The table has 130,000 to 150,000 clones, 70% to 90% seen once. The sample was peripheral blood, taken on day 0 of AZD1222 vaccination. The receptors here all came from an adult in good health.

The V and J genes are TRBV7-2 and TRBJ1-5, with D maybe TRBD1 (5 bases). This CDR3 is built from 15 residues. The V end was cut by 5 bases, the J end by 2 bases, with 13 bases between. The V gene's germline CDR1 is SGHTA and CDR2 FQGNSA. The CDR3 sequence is CASSPRGGGNQPQHF. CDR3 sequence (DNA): TGTGCCAGCAGCCCACGGGGCGGGGGCAATCAGCCCCAGCATTTT.

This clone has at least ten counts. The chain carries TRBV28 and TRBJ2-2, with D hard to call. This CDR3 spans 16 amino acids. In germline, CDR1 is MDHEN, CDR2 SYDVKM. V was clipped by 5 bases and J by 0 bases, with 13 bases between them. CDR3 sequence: CASSTTVLANTGELFF. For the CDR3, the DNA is TGTGCCAGCAGTACTACGGTTCTCGCGAACACCGGGGAGCTGTTTTTT.

The CDR3 region has the DNA TGTGCCAGTAGCCTAGGACAGGGCGGGTTCGACGGCTACACCTTC. Translated, it gives CASSLGQGGFDGYTF. This rearrangement joins TRBV19 to TRBJ1-2; TRBD1 aligns across 8 bases. The CDR3 runs 15 residues. After removal of 6 bases from V and 8 bases from J, the junction contained 14 bases not matched to a gene. The germline V gene has CDR1 LNHDA and CDR2 SQIVND (reference sequence).

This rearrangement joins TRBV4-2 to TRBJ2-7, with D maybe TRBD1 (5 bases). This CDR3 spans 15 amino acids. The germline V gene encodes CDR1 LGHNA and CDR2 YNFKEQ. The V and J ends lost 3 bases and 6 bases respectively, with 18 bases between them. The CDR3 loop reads CASSQDQQGPPEQYF. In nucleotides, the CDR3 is TGTGCCAGCAGCCAGGATCAGCAGGGCCCGCCCGAGCAGTACTTC.

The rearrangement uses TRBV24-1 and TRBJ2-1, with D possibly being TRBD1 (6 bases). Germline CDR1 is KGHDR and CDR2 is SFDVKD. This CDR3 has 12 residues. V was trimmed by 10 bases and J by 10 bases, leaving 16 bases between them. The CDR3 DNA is TGTGCCACGAAAAACAGGGTCGGGGAGCAGTTCTTC. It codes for CATKNRVGEQFF.

The CDR3 here is CASSYSMREYEQYF. Written as DNA, the CDR3 is TGTGCCAGCAGTTACTCGATGCGGGAGTACGAGCAGTACTTC. The chain recombines TRBV6-2 or TRBV6-3 with TRBJ2-7; TRBD2 agrees at 7 bases. Germline CDR1 is MNHEY and CDR2 is SVGEGT. The CDR3 runs 14 residues. V dropped 0 bases and J dropped 4; count of bases not matched to a gene: 3.

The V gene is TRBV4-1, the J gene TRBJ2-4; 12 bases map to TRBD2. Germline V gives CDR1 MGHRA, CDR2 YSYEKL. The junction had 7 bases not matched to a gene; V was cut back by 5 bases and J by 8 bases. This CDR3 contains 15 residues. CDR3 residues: CASSAFLAGGDIQYF. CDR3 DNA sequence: TGCGCCAGCAGCGCTTTTCTAGCGGGAGGGGACATTCAGTACTTC.